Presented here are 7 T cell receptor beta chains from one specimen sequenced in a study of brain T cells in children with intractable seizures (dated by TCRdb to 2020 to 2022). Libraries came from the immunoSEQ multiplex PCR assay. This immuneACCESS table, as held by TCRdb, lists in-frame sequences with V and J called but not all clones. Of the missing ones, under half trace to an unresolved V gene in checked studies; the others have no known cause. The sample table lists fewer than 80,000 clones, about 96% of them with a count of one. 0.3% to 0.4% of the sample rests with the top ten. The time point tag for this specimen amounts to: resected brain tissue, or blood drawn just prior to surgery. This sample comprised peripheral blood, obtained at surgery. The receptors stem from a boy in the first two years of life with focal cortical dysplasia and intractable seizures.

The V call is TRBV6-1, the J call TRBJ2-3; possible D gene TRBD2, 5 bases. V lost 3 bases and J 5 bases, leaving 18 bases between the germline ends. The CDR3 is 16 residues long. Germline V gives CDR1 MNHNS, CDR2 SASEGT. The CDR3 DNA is TGTGCCAGCAGTGATTTTGGGTGGGAGCGGATAGATACGCAGTATTTT. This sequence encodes CASSDFGWERIDTQYF.

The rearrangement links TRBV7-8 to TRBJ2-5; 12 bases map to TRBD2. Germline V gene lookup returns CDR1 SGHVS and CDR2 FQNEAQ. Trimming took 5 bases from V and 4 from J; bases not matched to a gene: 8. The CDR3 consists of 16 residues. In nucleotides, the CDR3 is TGTGCCAGCAGCCCCGGACTAGCGGGGACGGGAGAGACCCAGTACTTC. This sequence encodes CASSPGLAGTGETQYF.

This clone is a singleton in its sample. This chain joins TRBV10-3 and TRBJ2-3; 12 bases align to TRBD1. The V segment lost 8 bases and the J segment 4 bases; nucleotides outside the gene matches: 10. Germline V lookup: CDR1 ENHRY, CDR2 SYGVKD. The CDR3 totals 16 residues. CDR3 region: CAIGGGQGAPPDTQYF. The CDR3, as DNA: TGTGCCATCGGAGGGGGACAGGGGGCTCCCCCAGATACGCAGTATTTT.

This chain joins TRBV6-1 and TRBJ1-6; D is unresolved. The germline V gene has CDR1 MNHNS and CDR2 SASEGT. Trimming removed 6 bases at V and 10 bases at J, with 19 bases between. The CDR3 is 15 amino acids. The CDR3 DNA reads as TGTGCCAGCAGATCCTCAGGCGACCGTTACTCACCCCTCCACTTT. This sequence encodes CASRSSGDRYSPLHF.

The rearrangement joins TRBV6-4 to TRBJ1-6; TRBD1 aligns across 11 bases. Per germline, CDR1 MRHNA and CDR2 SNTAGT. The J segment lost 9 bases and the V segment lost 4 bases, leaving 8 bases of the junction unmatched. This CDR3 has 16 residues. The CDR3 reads CASSATGTGGSSPLHF. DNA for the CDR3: TGTGCCAGCAGTGCCACCGGGACAGGGGGGAGTTCACCCCTCCACTTT.

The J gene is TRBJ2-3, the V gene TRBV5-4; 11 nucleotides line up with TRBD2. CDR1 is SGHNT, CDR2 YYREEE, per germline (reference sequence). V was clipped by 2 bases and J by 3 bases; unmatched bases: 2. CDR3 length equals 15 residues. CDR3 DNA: TGTGCCAGCAGCTTCGGACTAGCGGGTACAGATACGCAGTATTTT. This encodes CASSFGLAGTDTQYF.

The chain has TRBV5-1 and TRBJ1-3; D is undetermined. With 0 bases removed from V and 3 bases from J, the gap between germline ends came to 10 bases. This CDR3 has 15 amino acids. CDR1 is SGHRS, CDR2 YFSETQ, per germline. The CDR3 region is CASSLAEGGGNTIYF. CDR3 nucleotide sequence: TGCGCCAGCAGCTTGGCCGAGGGAGGTGGAAACACCATATATTTT.